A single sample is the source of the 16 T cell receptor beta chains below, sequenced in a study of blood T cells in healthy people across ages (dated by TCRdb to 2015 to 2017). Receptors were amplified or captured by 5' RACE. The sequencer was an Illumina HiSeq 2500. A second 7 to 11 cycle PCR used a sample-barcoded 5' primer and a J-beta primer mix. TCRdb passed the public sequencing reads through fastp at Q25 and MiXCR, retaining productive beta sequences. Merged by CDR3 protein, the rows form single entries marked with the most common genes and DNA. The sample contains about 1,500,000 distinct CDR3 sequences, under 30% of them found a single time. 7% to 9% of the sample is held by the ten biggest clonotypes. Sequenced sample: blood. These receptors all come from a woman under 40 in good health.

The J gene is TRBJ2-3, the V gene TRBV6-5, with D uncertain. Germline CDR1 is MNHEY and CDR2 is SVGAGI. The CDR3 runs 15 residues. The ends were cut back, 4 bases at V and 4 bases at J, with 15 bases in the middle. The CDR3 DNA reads TGTGCCAGCAGTTCGGGCTTAGGGTTCTCAGATACGCAGTATTTT. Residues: CASSSGLGFSDTQYF.

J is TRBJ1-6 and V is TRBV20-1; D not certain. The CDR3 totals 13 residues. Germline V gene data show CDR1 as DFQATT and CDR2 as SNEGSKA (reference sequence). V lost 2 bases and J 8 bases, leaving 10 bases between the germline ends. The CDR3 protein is CSARRDHDSPLHF. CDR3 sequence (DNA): TGCAGTGCTAGAAGGGATCACGATTCACCCCTCCACTTT.

CDR3: CAHRLAGQGIYEQYF. For the CDR3, the DNA is TGTGCCCATAGGCTTGCAGGGCAGGGGATATACGAGCAGTACTTC. This chain connects TRBV28 to TRBJ2-7, with D perhaps TRBD1 (6 bases). The CDR3 consists of 15 residues. V was cut by 11 bases and J by 4 bases, with 24 bases left in between. Germline V gene sequence: CDR1 MDHEN, CDR2 SYDVKM.

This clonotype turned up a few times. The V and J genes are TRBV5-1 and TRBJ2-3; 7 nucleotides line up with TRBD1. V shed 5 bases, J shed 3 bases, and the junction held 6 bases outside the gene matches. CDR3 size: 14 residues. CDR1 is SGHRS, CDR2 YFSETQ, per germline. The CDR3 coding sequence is TGCGCCAGCAGGCCGGGACAGCTTACAGATACGCAGTATTTT. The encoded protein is CASRPGQLTDTQYF. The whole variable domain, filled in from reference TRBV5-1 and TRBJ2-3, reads KAGVTQTPRYLIKTRGQQVTLSCSPISGHRSVSWYQQTPGQGLQFLFEYFSETQRNKGNFPGRFSGRQFSNSRSEMNVSTLELGDSALYLCASRPGQLTDTQYFGPGTRLTVL.

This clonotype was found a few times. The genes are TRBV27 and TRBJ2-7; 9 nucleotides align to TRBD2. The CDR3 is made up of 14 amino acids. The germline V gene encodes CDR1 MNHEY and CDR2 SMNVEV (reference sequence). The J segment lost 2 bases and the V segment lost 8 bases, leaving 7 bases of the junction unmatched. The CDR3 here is CASRLERGAYEQYF. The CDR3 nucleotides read TGTGCCAGCCGCCTCGAGCGGGGGGCCTACGAGCAGTACTTC.

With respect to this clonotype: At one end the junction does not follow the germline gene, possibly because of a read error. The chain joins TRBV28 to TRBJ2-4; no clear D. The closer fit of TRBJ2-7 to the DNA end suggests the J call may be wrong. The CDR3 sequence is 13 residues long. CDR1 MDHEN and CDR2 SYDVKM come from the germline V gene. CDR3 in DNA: TGTACCAGCAGTTCAGGATCCTCCTACGAGCAGTACTTC. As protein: CTSSSGSSYEQYF.

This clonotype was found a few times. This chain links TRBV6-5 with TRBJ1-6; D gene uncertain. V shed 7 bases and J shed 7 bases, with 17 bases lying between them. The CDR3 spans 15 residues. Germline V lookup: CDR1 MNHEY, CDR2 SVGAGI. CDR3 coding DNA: TGTGCCAGCACCCCCCTGGGTAGGGCCAATTCACCCCTCCACTTT. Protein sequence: CASTPLGRANSPLHF.

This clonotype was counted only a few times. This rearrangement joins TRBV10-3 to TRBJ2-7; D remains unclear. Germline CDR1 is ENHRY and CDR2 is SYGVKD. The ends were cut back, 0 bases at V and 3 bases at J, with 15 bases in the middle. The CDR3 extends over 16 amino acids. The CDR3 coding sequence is TGTGCCATCAGTGAGTCGAAAGTAACTGTTAACTACGAGCAGTACTTC. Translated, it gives CAISESKVTVNYEQYF.

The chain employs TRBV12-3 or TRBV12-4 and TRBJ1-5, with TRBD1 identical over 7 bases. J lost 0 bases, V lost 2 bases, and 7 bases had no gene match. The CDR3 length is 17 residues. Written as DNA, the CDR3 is TGTGCCAGCAGTTTATTTGTGGGGACAGATAGCAATCAGCCCCAGCATTTT. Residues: CASSLFVGTDSNQPQHF.

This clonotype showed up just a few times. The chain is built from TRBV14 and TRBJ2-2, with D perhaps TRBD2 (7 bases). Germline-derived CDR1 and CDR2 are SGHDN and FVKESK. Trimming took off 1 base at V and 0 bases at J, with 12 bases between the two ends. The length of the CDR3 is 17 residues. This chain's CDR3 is CASSQGGGGSNTGELFF. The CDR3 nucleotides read TGTGCCAGCAGCCAAGGGGGGGGCGGCTCGAACACCGGGGAGCTGTTTTTT. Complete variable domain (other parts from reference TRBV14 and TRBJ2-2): EAGVTQFPSHSVIEKGQTVTLRCDPISGHDNLYWYRRVMGKEIKFLLHFVKESKQDESGMPNNRFLAERTGGTYSTLKVQPAELEDSGVYFCASSQGGGGSNTGELFFGEGSRLTVL.

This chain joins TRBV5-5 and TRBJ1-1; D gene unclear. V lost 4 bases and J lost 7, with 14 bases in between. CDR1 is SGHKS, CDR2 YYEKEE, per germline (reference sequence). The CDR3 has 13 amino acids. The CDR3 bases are TGTGCCAGCAGCAGCGAGACGGCCGTTGAAGCTTTCTTT. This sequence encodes CASSSETAVEAFF.

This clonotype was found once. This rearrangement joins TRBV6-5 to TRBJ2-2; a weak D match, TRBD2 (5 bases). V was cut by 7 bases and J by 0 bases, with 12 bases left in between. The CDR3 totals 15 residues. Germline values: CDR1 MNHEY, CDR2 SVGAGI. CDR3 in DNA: TGTGCCAGCAACCTAGCCCCCTCGAACACCGGGGAGCTGTTTTTT. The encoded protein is CASNLAPSNTGELFF.

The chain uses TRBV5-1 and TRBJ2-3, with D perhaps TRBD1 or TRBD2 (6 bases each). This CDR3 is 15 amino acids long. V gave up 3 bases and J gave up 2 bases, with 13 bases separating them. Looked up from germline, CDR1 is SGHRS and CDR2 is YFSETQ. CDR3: CASSSVGGPTDTQYF. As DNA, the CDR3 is TGCGCCAGCAGCTCTGTAGGGGGGCCCACAGATACGCAGTATTTT.

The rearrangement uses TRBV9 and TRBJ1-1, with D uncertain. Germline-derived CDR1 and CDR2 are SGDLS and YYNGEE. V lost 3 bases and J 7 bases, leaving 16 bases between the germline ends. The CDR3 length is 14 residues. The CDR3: CASSGESSPFEAFF. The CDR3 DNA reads TGTGCCAGCAGCGGAGAGAGCAGCCCATTTGAAGCTTTCTTT.

CDR3 sequence reads: CASSPGTLDGQFF. The CDR3, as DNA: TGCGCCAGCAGCCCGGGGACTTTGGATGGGCAGTTCTTC. The V and J genes are TRBV5-1 and TRBJ2-1; possibly TRBD2 for D (6 bases). V was pared by 4 bases and J by 12 bases, with 17 bases between. The CDR3 covers 13 residues. Germline lookup yields CDR1 SGHRS and CDR2 YFSETQ.

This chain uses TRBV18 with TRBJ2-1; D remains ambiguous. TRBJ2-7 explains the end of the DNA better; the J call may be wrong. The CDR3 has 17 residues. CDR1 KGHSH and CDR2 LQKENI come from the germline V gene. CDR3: CASSPSEGKVSYNEQYF. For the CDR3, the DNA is TGTGCCAGCTCACCTAGTGAAGGGAAAGTCTCCTACAATGAGCAGTACTTC.